The present T cell receptor (beta chain) was sequenced within a study of regulatory T cells in long-lasting Graves disease. Germline lookup yields CDR1 SGDLS and CDR2 YYNGEE. V gave up 1 base and J gave up 5 bases, with 15 bases separating them. The CDR3 has 15 residues. Indicated time point: newly diagnosed GD, antithyroid drugs for less than 3 months. From RNA extracted from PBMCs, the TCR library was made. Relying on iRepertoire HTBI primers and Arm-PCR of CDR3 regions, the team built TCR beta libraries. MiXCR, applied by TCRdb to the multiplex PCR reads, yields one record per CDR3 protein. The table has about 620,000 distinct CDR3 sequences, 16% seen once. This clonotype was picked up many times. This same sample was also taken into another study, of T cells in Graves' hyperthyroidism and ophthalmopathy.

The chain carries TRBV9 and TRBJ1-1; D is perhaps TRBD1 (5 bases). This clonotype originated in a woman aged 25 to 45 with Graves disease. The material sequenced was peripheral blood mononuclear cells (PBMCs), taken at new diagnosis, from a patient treated with antithyroid drugs. The CDR3 reads CASSVRGGSGTEAFF. The CDR3 nucleotides read TGTGCCAGCAGCGTACGGGGCGGTTCGGGGACTGAAGCTTTCTTT.